This TCR beta chain was recovered during a study of glioma-infiltrating T cells after dendritic cell vaccination. Study-wide background: Dendritic cell vaccination trial patients had either newly diagnosed or recurrent glioblastoma. Autologous tumor lysate-pulsed dendritic cell vaccination was given between the early 2000s and the early 2010s. Autologous tumor lysate was loaded overnight onto monocyte-derived dendritic cells grown 7 to 8 days with IL-4 and GM-CSF. Study-level points and caveats: Estimated pretreatment TIL content predicted outcome after dendritic cell vaccination.

V gave up 5 bases and J gave up 1 base; unmatched junction bases: 8. CDR1 and CDR2 from the germline V gene are SGHDN and FVKESK. This CDR3 comprises 15 residues. This table comes from immunoSEQ multiplex PCR, and its TCRdb copy is limited to in-frame clones, with some not included. Here the sample spans about 50,000 clones, 65% to 90% being singletons. For this clone: Its specificity is not known.

Material: blood, obtained before dendritic cell vaccination. The clonotype comes from a human donor with glioblastoma. The rearrangement uses TRBV14 and TRBJ2-7; the match to TRBD1 covers 7 bases. CDR3 loop: CASSFGRTGSYEQYF. DNA of the CDR3: TGTGCCAGCAGCTTCGGGCGGACAGGTTCCTACGAGCAGTACTTC.